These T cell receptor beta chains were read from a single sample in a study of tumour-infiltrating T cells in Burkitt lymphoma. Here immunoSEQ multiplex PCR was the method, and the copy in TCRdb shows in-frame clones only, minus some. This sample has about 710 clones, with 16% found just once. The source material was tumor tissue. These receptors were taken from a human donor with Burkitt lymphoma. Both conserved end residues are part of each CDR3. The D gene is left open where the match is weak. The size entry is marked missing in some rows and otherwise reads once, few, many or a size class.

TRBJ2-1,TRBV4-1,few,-,CASRSQGGEEQFF,TGCGCCAGCAGATCCCAGGGGGGGGAAGAGCAGTTCTTC
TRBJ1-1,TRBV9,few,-,CASSVELAGAEAFF,TGTGCCAGCAGCGTAGAACTGGCGGGGGCTGAAGCTTTCTTT
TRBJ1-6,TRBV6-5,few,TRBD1,CASSYSGQGSSPLHF,TGTGCCAGCAGTTACTCGGGACAGGGCTCTTCACCCCTCCACTTT
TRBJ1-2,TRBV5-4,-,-,CASSLARKNYGYTF,TGTGCCAGCAGCTTGGCCAGGAAAAACTATGGCTATACCTTC
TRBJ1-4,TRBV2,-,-,CASSDGRTRKLFF,TGTGCCAGCAGTGATGGGCGGACAAGAAAACTGTTTTTT
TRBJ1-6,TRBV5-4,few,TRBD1,CASSLDRGLANSPLHF,TGTGCCAGCAGCCTGGACAGGGGGCTAGCGAATTCACCCCTCCACTTT
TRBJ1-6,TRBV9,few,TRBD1,CASSVATGGIGSPLHF,TGTGCCAGCAGCGTAGCAACAGGGGGGATCGGTTCACCCCTCCACTTT
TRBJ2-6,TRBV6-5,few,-,CASSSPGKANVLTF,TGTGCCAGCAGTTCCCCAGGGAAGGCCAACGTCCTGACTTTC
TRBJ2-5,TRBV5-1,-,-,CASSLGGPGETQYF,TGTGCCAGCAGCTTGGGCGGCCCGGGGGAGACCCAGTACTTC
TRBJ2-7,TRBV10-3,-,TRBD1,CAISESGTGGSYF,TGTGCCATCAGTGAGTCTGGGACAGGCGGCTCGTACTTC
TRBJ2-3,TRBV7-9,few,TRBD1,CASSFGQGGSTDTQYF,TGTGCCAGCAGCTTCGGACAGGGAGGTAGCACAGATACGCAGTATTTT
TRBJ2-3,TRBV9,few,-,CASSVGFIDTQYF,TGTGCCAGCAGCGTAGGTTTCATCGATACGCAGTATTTT
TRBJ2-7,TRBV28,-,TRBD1,CASNPEGADYEQYF,TGTGCCAGCAACCCAGAGGGGGCTGATTACGAACAGTACTTC
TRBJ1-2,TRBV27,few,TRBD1,CASSSQGGRGYTF,TGTGCCAGCAGTTCCCAAGGGGGCCGCGGCTACACCTTC
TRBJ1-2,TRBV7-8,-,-,CASSPGQTGDGYTF,TGTGCCAGCAGCCCGGGACAAACAGGCGATGGCTACACCTTC
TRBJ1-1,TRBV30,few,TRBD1,CAWRAGGLTEAFF,TGTGCCTGGAGAGCAGGGGGCTTGACTGAAGCTTTCTTT
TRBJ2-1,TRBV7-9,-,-,CASSLGGAGNEQFF,TGTGCCAGCAGCTTAGGGGGGGCGGGGAATGAGCAGTTCTTC
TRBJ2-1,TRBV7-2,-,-,CASSLFGQGYPSYNEQFF,TGTGCCAGCAGCTTATTTGGGCAAGGCTACCCCTCTTACAATGAGCAGTTCTTC
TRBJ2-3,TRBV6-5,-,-,CASSYGTDTQYF,TGTGCCAGCAGTTACGGCACAGATACGCAGTATTTT
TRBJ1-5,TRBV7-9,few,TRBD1,CASGTGGNQPQHF,TGTGCCAGCGGTACAGGGGGCAATCAGCCCCAGCATTTT
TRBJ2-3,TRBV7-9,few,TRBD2,CASSLGSGGNTDTQYF,TGTGCCAGCAGCTTAGGGAGCGGGGGGAACACAGATACGCAGTATTTT
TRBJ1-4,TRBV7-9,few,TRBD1,CASSRTGGGTNEKLFF,TGTGCCAGCAGCCGCACAGGGGGCGGAACTAATGAAAAACTGTTTTTT
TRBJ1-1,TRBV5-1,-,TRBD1,CASSLVGTVPNTEAFF,TGCGCCAGCAGCTTGGTAGGGACAGTACCTAACACTGAAGCTTTCTTT
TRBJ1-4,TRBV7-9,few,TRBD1,CASSDGTGGGRLEKLFF,TGTGCCAGCAGCGACGGGACAGGGGGAGGAAGGCTCGAAAAACTGTTTTTT
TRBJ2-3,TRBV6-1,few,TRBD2,CASNVAGGTDTQYF,TGTGCCAGCAATGTAGCGGGGGGGACAGATACGCAGTATTTT
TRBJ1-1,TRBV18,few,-,CASSLTARGGPEAFF,TGTGCCAGCTCGCTAACCGCACGGGGAGGTCCTGAAGCTTTCTTT
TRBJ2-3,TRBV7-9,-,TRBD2,CASSLGTSGGSTDTQYF,TGTGCCAGCAGCCTTGGGACTAGCGGAGGTAGCACAGATACGCAGTATTTT
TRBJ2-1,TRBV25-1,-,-,CASSDYQAYNEQFF,TGTGCCAGCAGTGACTACCAGGCCTACAATGAGCAGTTCTTC
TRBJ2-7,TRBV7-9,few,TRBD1,CASSSEGDDRVPEQYF,TGTGCCAGCAGCTCAGAGGGGGACGACAGGGTTCCCGAGCAGTACTTC
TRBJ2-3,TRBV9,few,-,CASSPPGSDTQYF,TGTGCCAGCAGCCCCCCGGGGTCAGATACGCAGTATTTT
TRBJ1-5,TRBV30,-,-,CAWSVNQGSNQPQHF,TGTGCCTGGAGTGTTAACCAGGGAAGCAATCAGCCCCAGCATTTT
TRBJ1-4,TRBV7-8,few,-,CASSIRDTSFGEKLFF,TGTGCCAGCAGCATCCGGGACACCTCATTCGGTGAAAAACTGTTTTTT
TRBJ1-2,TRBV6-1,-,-,CASSEAEKNYGYTF,TGTGCCAGCAGTGAGGCAGAAAAGAACTATGGCTACACCTTC